This T cell receptor beta chain was observed in a study of blood T cell repertoires in COVID-19. Across the study: Sources were T cells, B-cell-depleted T cells, or PBMCs; the material itself was cDNA or gDNA.

As originally analysed: The authors estimated nucleated cell counts from reference gene primer amplification. The repertoire was sequenced with immunoSEQ multiplex PCR; TCRdb's copy has only in-frame clones and lacks some. The V and J calls and the clone size are those of that table, but D and trimming were determined from the DNA. This sample has 200,000 to 300,000 clones; over 80% occur once, and the top ten carry around 30%. CDR3 size: 17 residues. V shed 5 bases, J shed 5 bases, and the junction held 18 bases outside the gene matches. Germline assignment: CDR1 MNHEY and CDR2 SMNVEV (reference sequence).

J is TRBJ2-7 and V is TRBV27, with TRBD1 matching 7 bases. The sequenced sample was peripheral blood. This receptor was taken from a middle-aged man with acute or convalescent COVID-19. CDR3 protein: CASSSLYTGDFVHEQYF. CDR3 DNA: TGTGCCAGCAGTAGTCTCTACACAGGGGATTTCGTCCACGAGCAGTACTTC.